These 17 T cell receptor beta chains came from one sample sequenced in a study of blood T cells in healthy people across ages. A sample-barcoded 5' primer and a J-beta primer mix were used in a second PCR of roughly 6 to 11 cycles. Each CDR3 protein gets one entry after TCRdb re-called the 5' RACE reads with MiXCR. The sample consists of 1.5 million to 2 million distinct CDR3 sequences, about 39% of them appearing once. Material for sequencing was blood. Source of these receptors: a human donor in good health.

The chain links TRBV4-3 to TRBJ1-4; D gene uncertain. The germline V and J ends were trimmed by 1 base and 8 bases, with 17 bases remaining between them. This CDR3 has 16 amino acids. Germline V gene data show CDR1 as LGHNA and CDR2 as YSLEER. The CDR3 nucleotides are TGCGCCAGCAGCCAAGGCTCTTATCTGAGCGGGGAAAAACTGTTTTTT. Translated, it gives CASSQGSYLSGEKLFF.

This clonotype occurred many times. This chain connects TRBV6-6 to TRBJ2-5; 11 bases are shared with TRBD1. Germline V gives CDR1 MNHNY, CDR2 SVGAGI (reference sequence). The CDR3 loop spans 14 amino acids. The trim removed 6 bases at V and 5 bases at J, leaving 5 bases unmatched. The CDR3 spells CASRRTGGVETQYF. Here the CDR3 DNA reads TGTGCCAGCAGGCGGACAGGGGGCGTTGAGACCCAGTACTTC.

The rearrangement links TRBV7-9 to TRBJ2-5; D is ambiguous. The CDR3 loop spans 14 amino acids. From germline, CDR1 is SEHNR and CDR2 FQNEAQ (reference sequence). The V end was cut by 4 bases, the J end by 4 bases, with 13 bases between. The CDR3 DNA reads TGTGCCAGCAGCTCGCCCCGGATGGGAGAGACCCAGTACTTC. Protein sequence: CASSSPRMGETQYF.

This clonotype was picked up a small number of times. At one end, the junction sequence differs from germline, possibly due to a read error. The rearrangement joins TRBV7-3 to TRBJ2-5; 11 bases align to TRBD2. The CDR3 has 16 amino acids. Germline V gene lookup returns CDR1 SGHTA and CDR2 FQGTGA. CDR3 in amino acids: CASSLTSGGLGETQYF. In DNA, the CDR3 is TGTGCCAGCAGCCTAACTAGCGGGGGTCTGGGGGAGACCCAGTACTTC.

This clonotype has just a few counts. The rearrangement uses TRBV9 and TRBJ2-1; TRBD1 matches 9 bases. The V segment lost 4 bases and the J segment 5 bases; nucleotides outside the gene matches: 13. Germline V gene sequence: CDR1 SGDLS, CDR2 YYNGEE. This CDR3 has 17 amino acids. CDR3 region: CASSPSPEDRGDNEQFF. The CDR3 region has the DNA TGTGCCAGCAGCCCGAGTCCGGAGGACAGGGGAGACAATGAGCAGTTCTTC.

In its sample, this clonotype was seen once. The V and J genes are TRBV13 and TRBJ2-4; the D is unclear. The J call may be faulty, since TRBJ2-7 better matches the DNA end. Germline values: CDR1 PRHDT, CDR2 FYEKMQ (reference sequence). This CDR3 region has 17 residues. The CDR3 sequence: CASSYQREALVGYEQYF. The CDR3 coding sequence is TGTGCCAGCAGCTACCAAAGAGAAGCACTGGTTGGCTACGAGCAGTACTTC.

V gene TRBV5-1 combines with J gene TRBJ2-7; 7 nucleotides match TRBD1. The CDR3 loop spans 14 amino acids. Germline V gives CDR1 SGHRS, CDR2 YFSETQ. The V segment lost 4 bases and the J segment 1 base; nucleotides outside the gene matches: 5. CDR3 region: CASSIDRASYEQYF. The DNA of the CDR3 is TGCGCCAGCAGCATTGACAGGGCATCCTACGAGCAGTACTTC.

The rearrangement joins TRBV29-1 to TRBJ2-3; a possible D gene is TRBD1 (6 bases). The CDR3 runs 14 residues. Trimming shortened V by 7 bases and J by 2 bases, and 16 bases separated the two germline ends. The germline CDR1 and CDR2 sequences are SQVTM and ANQGSEA. In DNA form, the CDR3 reads TGCAGCGCCACCGGGACACCCGACACAGATACGCAGTATTTT. Its protein is CSATGTPDTDTQYF.

This clonotype was counted only a few times. The chain carries TRBV29-1 and TRBJ2-7; D gene uncertain. The J call may be incorrect, as the DNA end agrees better with TRBJ2-5. The CDR3 is 16 residues long. The V gene's germline CDR1 is SQVTM and CDR2 ANQGSEA. The CDR3 region is CSAMSSAGSRLETQYF. The CDR3 coding sequence is TGCAGCGCCATGTCCTCTGCAGGTAGTCGGTTGGAGACCCAGTACTTC.

The V and J genes are TRBV5-1 and TRBJ2-5; D is possibly TRBD2 (5 bases). The V and J ends lost 0 bases and 2 bases respectively, with 8 bases between them. CDR1 and CDR2 (germline): SGHRS, YFSETQ. The CDR3 length is 14 residues. The chain's CDR3 is CASSLAREQETQYF. CDR3 bases: TGCGCCAGCAGCTTGGCGAGGGAACAAGAGACCCAGTACTTC. The complete variable domain, with remaining parts taken from reference TRBV5-1 and TRBJ2-5, reads KAGVTQTPRYLIKTRGQQVTLSCSPISGHRSVSWYQQTPGQGLQFLFEYFSETQRNKGNFPGRFSGRQFSNSRSEMNVSTLELGDSALYLCASSLAREQETQYFGPGTRLLVL.

The chain joins TRBV5-6 to TRBJ2-3; D is unclear. This CDR3 has 15 residues. Germline CDR1 SGHDT, CDR2 YYEEEE. Trimming removed 1 base at V and 0 bases at J, with 9 bases between. The CDR3, as DNA: TGTGCCAGCAGCTTGTACACCACTAGCACAGATACGCAGTATTTT. Its protein product is CASSLYTTSTDTQYF.

This chain joins TRBV12-3 or TRBV12-4 and TRBJ2-3; D gene ambiguous. The CDR3 is 18 residues long. With 3 bases removed from V and 2 bases from J, the gap between germline ends came to 21 bases. The CDR3 loop is CASSLAQAYRPITDTQYF. CDR3 DNA sequence: TGTGCCAGCAGTTTGGCGCAGGCCTACAGACCCATCACAGATACGCAGTATTTT.

The rearrangement links TRBV6-1 to TRBJ1-5; weak D call: TRBD1 (6 bases). The CDR3 is 15 amino acids. CDR1 is MNHNS, CDR2 SASEGT, per germline. V dropped 0 bases and J dropped 0 bases, with 6 bases sitting between them. The CDR3 sequence: CASSEAGHSNQPQHF. The CDR3 region has the DNA TGTGCCAGCAGTGAAGCGGGACATAGCAATCAGCCCCAGCATTTT.

Note on this clonotype: Since a much larger clone is just one base distant, this may be a read error. The rearrangement uses TRBV29-1 and TRBJ2-1, with 9 bases that match TRBD2. Near its end, the DNA agrees better with TRBJ2-7, so the J call may be wrong. The CDR3 is made up of 15 amino acids. Germline CDR1 reads SQVTM; CDR2 reads ANQGSEA. CDR3 region: CSVDRRGGSYNEQYF. The CDR3 DNA reads TGCAGCGTTGATAGGCGGGGGGGATCCTACAATGAGCAGTACTTC.

This clonotype was counted between two and nine times. The chain couples TRBV27 to TRBJ1-2; perhaps TRBD1 as D (6 bases). Trimming took off 6 bases at V and 8 bases at J, with 16 bases between the two ends. CDR3 size: 13 residues. Germline CDR1 is MNHEY and CDR2 is SMNVEV (reference sequence). CDR3 nucleotide sequence: TGTGCCAGCAGCGGACAGAATTTAATAGGCTACACCTTC. Translation: CASSGQNLIGYTF.

The chain has TRBV5-1 and TRBJ2-3; D uncertain. This CDR3 is 15 amino acids long. The V gene lost 4 bases and the J gene lost 2 bases, with 14 bases spanning the gap. Germline values: CDR1 SGHRS, CDR2 YFSETQ. The DNA of the CDR3 is TGCGCCAGCAGCCCCGATCTACCCCTCACAGATACGCAGTATTTT. Amino acid sequence: CASSPDLPLTDTQYF.

The rearrangement links TRBV6-5 to TRBJ2-3; perhaps D is TRBD1 or TRBD2 (6 bases each). CDR3 length: 15 amino acids. Between the trimmed V and J ends, which lost 2 bases and 4 bases, there was a span of 13 bases. The germline gives CDR1 MNHEY, CDR2 SVGAGI. The CDR3: CASSYGGRTADTQYF. In DNA, the CDR3 is TGTGCCAGCAGTTACGGGGGGCGCACCGCAGATACGCAGTATTTT.